These 14 T cell receptor beta chains originate from one sample sequenced in a study of cytomegalovirus exposure and HLA in healthy donors. Primers included in the PCR were 60 Vbeta and 13 Jbeta primers. Assay: immunoSEQ multiplex PCR; the TCRdb copy retains only in-frame clones and omits some. The table lists roughly 170,000 clones, approximately 80% of them singletons. Sequencing was carried out using PBMCs. Receptor source: a woman aged 25 to 39 in good health and CMV-seronegative.

The J gene is TRBJ1-2, the V gene TRBV4-3; D is ambiguous. This CDR3 has 15 residues. Deletions cut 0 bases from V and 3 bases from J, with 11 bases between. The V gene's germline CDR1 is LGHNA and CDR2 YSLEER. CDR3 DNA: TGCGCCAGCAGCCAAGATGGCGGATGGGACTATGGCTACACCTTC. Its translation is CASSQDGGWDYGYTF.

The V call is TRBV19, the J call TRBJ2-1; 8 bases are a match to TRBD2. Germline V gene data show CDR1 as LNHDA and CDR2 as SQIVND (reference sequence). The CDR3 length is 15 residues. J was trimmed by 7 bases and V by 3 bases; bases with no gene match: 8. CDR3 amino acids: CASSIAGGAINEQFF. The DNA of the CDR3 is TGTGCCAGTAGTATTGCGGGGGGCGCGATAAATGAGCAGTTCTTC. The full variable domain, completed using reference TRBV19 and TRBJ2-1, is DGGITQSPKYLFRKEGQNVTLSCEQNLNHDAMYWYRQDPGQGLRLIYYSQIVNDFQKGDIAEGYSVSREKKESFPLTVTSAQKNPTAFYLCASSIAGGAINEQFFGPGTRLTVL.

The V call is TRBV5-6, the J call TRBJ2-1, with D tentatively TRBD1 (5 bases). CDR3 size: 15 residues. The V end was cut by 0 bases, the J end by 4 bases, with 11 bases between. From germline, CDR1 is SGHDT and CDR2 YYEEEE. The CDR3 sequence is CASSLGGSIYNEQFF. In DNA form, the CDR3 reads TGTGCCAGCAGCTTGGGGGGCAGCATTTACAATGAGCAGTTCTTC.

V usage is TRBV30 and J usage is TRBJ1-6, with D maybe TRBD1 (6 bases). This CDR3 has 16 amino acids. Germline CDR1 and CDR2: GTSNPN and SVGIG (reference sequence). V lost 1 base and J lost 4, with 14 bases in between. The CDR3 spells CAWSDTGSLYNSPLHF. CDR3 DNA: TGTGCCTGGAGTGATACAGGGTCCCTTTATAATTCACCCCTCCACTTT.

The chain carries TRBV11-2 and TRBJ2-1; 11 positions match TRBD2. CDR3 length: 15 residues. V trimming: 4 bases; J trimming: 6 bases; junction bases outside the gene matches: 5. Germline V gene lookup returns CDR1 SGHAT and CDR2 FQNNGV. CDR3 nucleotides: TGTGCCAGCAGCTCCTCTAGCGGGGGGATCAATGAGCAGTTCTTC. Translated, it gives CASSSSSGGINEQFF. Combining the CDR3 with reference TRBV11-2 and TRBJ2-1 gives the whole variable domain EAGVAQSPRYKIIEKRQSVAFWCNPISGHATLYWYQQILGQGPKLLIQFQNNGVVDDSQLPKDRFSAERLKGVDSTLKIQPAKLEDSAVYLCASSSSSGGINEQFFGPGTRLTVL.

J is TRBJ1-4 and V is TRBV5-4; D call uncertain. V was pared by 0 bases and J by 2 bases, with 11 bases between. Germline CDR1 and CDR2: SGHNT and YYREEE (reference sequence). CDR3 length equals 16 residues. CDR3 in DNA: TGTGCCAGCAGCTTGGGGCCCGGGGAGACTAATGAAAAACTGTTTTTT. This sequence encodes CASSLGPGETNEKLFF.

This clone was picked up a small number of times. This chain uses TRBV5-1 with TRBJ1-4; TRBD1 agrees at 9 bases. Germline trimming cut 6 bases from V and 8 bases from J; bases unmatched to any gene: 14. This CDR3 region has 16 residues. The germline gives CDR1 SGHRS, CDR2 YFSETQ. The CDR3 protein is CASTQKSRTGDEKLFF. In DNA, the CDR3 is TGCGCCAGCACCCAAAAATCAAGGACAGGGGACGAAAAACTGTTTTTT.

Turning to this clone: At one boundary the junction diverges from the germline segment, which might be a read error. This chain joins TRBV6-5 and TRBJ1-6, with D tentatively TRBD1 (5 bases). CDR1 MNHEY and CDR2 SVGAGI come from the germline V gene. This CDR3 is 12 amino acids long. The CDR3 loop is CASSPAPGRGVF. CDR3 coding DNA: TGTGCCAGCAGTCCCGCCCCGGGACGCGGGGTCTTT.

The chain combines TRBV5-1 with TRBJ1-1; 8 bases agree with TRBD1. Germline assignment: CDR1 SGHRS and CDR2 YFSETQ. There are 13 residues in the CDR3. V was pared by 4 bases and J by 4 bases, with 3 bases of the junction left unmatched. CDR3 bases: TGCGCCAGCAGCCAAGACAGGGGCACTGAAGCTTTCTTT. The encoded protein is CASSQDRGTEAFF. Drawing the rest from reference TRBV5-1 and TRBJ1-1, the complete variable domain is KAGVTQTPRYLIKTRGQQVTLSCSPISGHRSVSWYQQTPGQGLQFLFEYFSETQRNKGNFPGRFSGRQFSNSRSEMNVSTLELGDSALYLCASSQDRGTEAFFGQGTRLTVV.

The chain has TRBV25-1 and TRBJ1-2; perhaps TRBD1 as D (6 bases). Germline V gene data show CDR1 as MGHDK and CDR2 as SYGVNS. The CDR3 is 17 residues long. V dropped 1 base and J dropped 4 bases, with 19 bases sitting between them. The CDR3 region has the DNA TGTGCCAGCAGTGAATCGATCGTCCTGGACAGACCCTATGGCTACACCTTC. Translating gives CASSESIVLDRPYGYTF.

The gene calls are TRBV2 and TRBJ1-5, with 11 bases aligning to TRBD1. The CDR3 consists of 15 residues. Germline V gene sequence: CDR1 SNHLY, CDR2 FYNNEI. Trimming removed 5 bases from V and 8 bases from J; junction bases left unmatched: 8. For the CDR3, the DNA is TGTGCCAGCAGTCGTAGAGGGGACAGGGGGGAGCCCCAGCATTTT. Translation gives CASSRRGDRGEPQHF.

This clone was picked up one time. The J gene is TRBJ1-2, the V gene TRBV27; 8 bases agree with TRBD1. Germline CDR1 MNHEY, CDR2 SMNVEV (reference sequence). Trimming took 3 bases from V and 7 from J; bases not matched to a gene: 7. The CDR3 covers 14 residues. The CDR3 bases are TGTGCCAGCAGTTTCAGTCAGGGGGCGTCTGGCTACACCTTC. It yields the protein CASSFSQGASGYTF.

The chain employs TRBV28 and TRBJ2-2, with 10 bases that match TRBD2. The CDR3 consists of 18 residues. Germline trimming cut 1 base from V and 0 bases from J; bases unmatched to any gene: 5. Germline V gene sequence: CDR1 MDHEN, CDR2 SYDVKM. Here the CDR3 DNA reads TGTGCCAGCAGTTTATTCAGGACTAGCGGACCGAACACCGGGGAGCTGTTTTTT. Translated: CASSLFRTSGPNTGELFF.

This clone has a handful of counts. The chain recombines TRBV7-9 with TRBJ2-5; D is perhaps TRBD1 (6 bases). There are 14 residues in the CDR3. Germline values: CDR1 SEHNR, CDR2 FQNEAQ (reference sequence). Trimming cost V 6 bases and J 2 bases, with 13 bases left between them. The CDR3, as DNA: TGTGCCAGCAGTCCCCAGACAGGACAAGAGACCCAGTACTTC. Translation gives CASSPQTGQETQYF.